A single sample gave rise to the 22 T cell receptor beta chains below, sequenced in a study of blood T cells in healthy people across ages. Combining a sample-barcoded 5' primer with a J-beta primer mix, a second PCR ran for 7 to 11 cycles. TCRdb ran MiXCR on the 5' RACE reads and lists one entry per CDR3 protein. The table lists roughly 1.5 million distinct CDR3 sequences, 35% to 45% of them singletons. Sequencing was carried out using blood. The receptors here all came from a woman between 18 and 30 years old in good health.

The chain has TRBV3-1 and TRBJ2-1, with D unclear. The J call may be faulty, since TRBJ2-7 better matches the DNA end. This CDR3 contains 13 residues. Looked up from germline, CDR1 is LGHDT and CDR2 is YNNKEL (reference sequence). The CDR3 loop is CASSQEYSAEQYF. The CDR3, as DNA: TGTGCCAGCAGCCAAGAATACAGCGCCGAGCAGTACTTC.

This clonotype was recorded a few times. V usage is TRBV10-3 and J usage is TRBJ1-2, with D tentatively TRBD1 (5 bases). Deletions cut 3 bases from V and 8 bases from J, with 19 bases between. The CDR3 has 15 residues. Germline V gene data show CDR1 as ENHRY and CDR2 as SYGVKD. CDR3 protein: CAISERGGDPEGYTF. The CDR3 region has the DNA TGTGCCATCAGTGAAAGAGGCGGGGACCCTGAGGGCTACACCTTC.

V usage is TRBV29-1 and J usage is TRBJ2-3; D is ambiguous. Trimming shortened V by 0 bases and J by 6 bases, and 7 bases separated the two germline ends. The CDR3 totals 12 residues. CDR1 is SQVTM, CDR2 ANQGSEA, per germline. As DNA, the CDR3 is TGCAGCGTTGAAGATTTGAGGGATACGCAGTATTTT. It yields the protein CSVEDLRDTQYF.

This clonotype was found a few times. The chain uses TRBV4-3 and TRBJ1-5; D is uncertain. This CDR3 spans 14 amino acids. Trimming pared 4 bases from V and 7 bases from J, leaving 14 bases between. Germline V CDR1 and CDR2: LGHNA, YSLEER. As DNA, the CDR3 is TGCGCCAGCAGCCTCCACTCTTCGGGGCAGCCCCAGCATTTT. Its protein is CASSLHSSGQPQHF.

This clonotype was picked up many times. This chain connects TRBV9 to TRBJ1-5; D might be TRBD1 (5 bases). Per germline, CDR1 SGDLS and CDR2 YYNGEE. The ends were cut back, 5 bases at V and 8 bases at J, with 14 bases in the middle. This CDR3 contains 13 residues. CDR3 nucleotides: TGTGCCAGCAGACCCCCCCAGGGAAAGCCCCAGCATTTT. Amino acid sequence: CASRPPQGKPQHF.

This chain connects TRBV6-5 to TRBJ1-6, with D possibly TRBD1 on 6 matching bases. The CDR3 length is 14 residues. Trimming took 7 bases from V and 9 from J, leaving 16 bases between them. Germline CDR1 and CDR2: MNHEY and SVGAGI. CDR3 sequence: CASKPTGLGSPLHF. The CDR3 region has the DNA TGTGCCAGCAAACCGACAGGCTTGGGTTCACCCCTCCACTTT.

The chain employs TRBV7-2 and TRBJ2-1; TRBD2 matches 7 bases. The junction had 13 bases not matched to a gene; V was cut back by 7 bases and J by 7 bases. This CDR3 comprises 15 residues. Germline V CDR1 and CDR2: SGHTA, FQGNSA. The CDR3 loop is CASNLLGRGGNEQFF. CDR3 nucleotides: TGTGCCAGCAACCTTCTGGGGAGGGGAGGAAATGAGCAGTTCTTC. Full variable domain (rest looked up from reference TRBV7-2 and TRBJ2-1): GAGVSQSPSNKVTEKGKDVELRCDPISGHTALYWYRQSLGQGLEFLIYFQGNSAPDKSGLPSDRFSAERTGGSVSTLTIQRTQQEDSAVYLCASNLLGRGGNEQFFGPGTRLTVL.

Only a few counts were recorded for this clonotype. Compared with germline, one end of the junction differs, possibly owing to a read error. V gene TRBV12-3 or TRBV12-4 combines with J gene TRBJ2-6; the D call may be TRBD1 or TRBD2 (5 bases each). The CDR3 has 18 residues. The CDR3, as DNA: TGTGCTAGCAGTTTAGGGACCGCGGCCTACTCTGGGGCCAACGTCCTGACTTTC. Amino acid sequence: CASSLGTAAYSGANVLTF.

J is TRBJ2-2 and V is TRBV9; no firm D call. Trimming removed 0 bases from V and 0 bases from J, with 9 bases in between. CDR1 and CDR2 from the germline V gene are SGDLS and YYNGEE. This CDR3 region has 16 residues. In nucleotides, the CDR3 is TGTGCCAGCAGCGTAGAGGTGGTTGCGAACACCGGGGAGCTGTTTTTT. It specifies CASSVEVVANTGELFF.

The CDR3 bases are TGTGCCAGCAGTATTACAGGGCTGGCCAAAAACATTCAGTACTTC. Its protein product is CASSITGLAKNIQYF. The chain is built from TRBV6-5 and TRBJ2-4, with D maybe TRBD1 (6 bases). V shed 5 bases and J shed 1 base, with 12 bases lying between them. Germline CDR1 and CDR2: MNHEY and SVGAGI. This CDR3 contains 15 residues.

This clonotype was seen a few times. The V and J genes are TRBV7-8 and TRBJ2-3; 13 nucleotides match TRBD2. CDR1 SGHVS and CDR2 FQNEAQ come from the germline V gene. With 4 bases clipped from V and 10 bases from J, the junction kept 5 bases outside the gene matches. The CDR3 length is 14 residues. In DNA, the CDR3 is TGTGCCAGCAGCTCGCCGGGACTAGCGGGGTCGCAGTATTTT. Protein product: CASSSPGLAGSQYF.

The J gene is TRBJ2-1, the V gene TRBV2, with a possible D match to TRBD1 (6 bases). Germline V CDR1 and CDR2: SNHLY, FYNNEI. V was trimmed by 7 bases and J by 3 bases, leaving 10 bases between them. There are 13 residues in the CDR3. CDR3 bases: TGTGCCAGCACTACACAGGGCTACAATGAGCAGTTCTTC. Protein sequence: CASTTQGYNEQFF.

This chain joins TRBV7-9 and TRBJ2-5; TRBD1 matches at 8 bases. CDR3 length equals 16 residues. Germline V gene sequence: CDR1 SEHNR, CDR2 FQNEAQ (reference sequence). Trimming cost V 0 bases and J 4 bases; bases outside gene matches: 7. CDR3 nucleotides: TGTGCCAGCAGCTTAGCGCGACAGGGGATGGGAGAGACCCAGTACTTC. Translated, it gives CASSLARQGMGETQYF. Using reference TRBV7-9 and TRBJ2-5 for the parts outside the CDR3, the full variable domain is DTGVSQNPRHKITKRGQNVTFRCDPISEHNRLYWYRQTLGQGPEFLTYFQNEAQLEKSRLLSDRFSAERPKGSFSTLEIQRTEQGDSAMYLCASSLARQGMGETQYFGPGTRLLVL.

The chain carries TRBV7-7 and TRBJ2-5; TRBD2 aligns across 9 bases. Per germline, CDR1 SSHAT and CDR2 FNYEAQ (reference sequence). The CDR3 runs 15 residues. CDR3 sequence reads: CAGSLGRLAGETQYF. The CDR3 DNA sequence: TGTGCTGGCAGCTTAGGACGTCTAGCGGGGGAGACCCAGTACTTC.

This clonotype has just a few counts. The V call is TRBV28, the J call TRBJ2-7; no definite D call. The CDR3 has 15 amino acids. Germline lookup yields CDR1 MDHEN and CDR2 SYDVKM. The V end was cut by 6 bases, the J end by 2 bases, with 17 bases between. CDR3 bases: TGTGCCAGCAGCTCACCTAGGCAGGAGACCTACGAGCAGTACTTC. Translation: CASSSPRQETYEQYF. Using reference TRBV28 and TRBJ2-7 for the parts outside the CDR3, the full variable domain is DVKVTQSSRYLVKRTGEKVFLECVQDMDHENMFWYRQDPGLGLRLIYFSYDVKMKEKGDIPEGYSVSREKKERFSLILESASTNQTSMYLCASSSPRQETYEQYFGPGTRLTVT.

This clonotype was counted between two and nine times. V usage is TRBV20-1 and J usage is TRBJ1-2; 9 bases align to TRBD1. V shed 6 bases and J 7 bases; nucleotides not matched to a gene: 9. The V gene's germline CDR1 is DFQATT and CDR2 SNEGSKA (reference sequence). This CDR3 region has 13 residues. CDR3 loop: CSAWTGASSGYTF. CDR3 bases: TGCAGTGCATGGACAGGGGCGTCTAGTGGCTACACCTTC.

This clonotype came up once. A much bigger clone sits one base away, suggesting this may be a read error. The rearrangement joins TRBV27 to TRBJ2-1; D unclear. V gave up 6 bases and J gave up 7 bases, with 10 bases separating them. CDR1 is MNHEY and CDR2 is SMNVEV in the germline V gene (reference sequence). This CDR3 spans 12 amino acids. CDR3 protein: CASRFTGNEQFF. In DNA, the CDR3 is TGTGCCAGCAGGTTCACTGGGAATGAGCAGTTCTTC.

The chain links TRBV20-1 to TRBJ1-4, with D perhaps TRBD1 (6 bases). Trimming removed 0 bases at V and 6 bases at J, with 14 bases between. This CDR3 region has 15 residues. Looked up from germline, CDR1 is DFQATT and CDR2 is SNEGSKA (reference sequence). Here the CDR3 DNA reads TGCAGTGCTAGAGATGAGGGCAGGGGATATGAAAAACTGTTTTTT. Its protein product is CSARDEGRGYEKLFF.

This clonotype was counted a single time. The V gene is TRBV6-1, the J gene TRBJ2-1, with 12 bases matching TRBD2. The germline V gene encodes CDR1 MNHNS and CDR2 SASEGT. The junction had 5 bases not matched to a gene; V was cut back by 4 bases and J by 4 bases. The CDR3 is made up of 16 amino acids. CDR3: CASSALAGGAYNEQFF. CDR3 coding DNA: TGTGCCAGCAGTGCCCTAGCGGGAGGGGCTTACAATGAGCAGTTCTTC.

In regard to this clonotype: Germline is not matched at one junction end, which may reflect a read error. The rearrangement links TRBV27 to TRBJ2-7, with a tentative D call TRBD1 (5 bases). The CDR3 consists of 12 residues. The V gene's germline CDR1 is MNHEY and CDR2 SMNVEV (reference sequence). In nucleotides, the CDR3 is TGTGCCAGCAATTTAATTCAGGGCGAGCAGTACTTC. Protein product: CASNLIQGEQYF.

This clonotype was seen repeatedly, ten times or more. This sequence joins TRBV29-1 and TRBJ2-4, with TRBD1 matching over 7 bases. Germline-derived CDR1 and CDR2 are SQVTM and ANQGSEA. J was trimmed by 0 bases and V by 6 bases; bases with no gene match: 5. CDR3 length: 14 amino acids. CDR3 sequence (DNA): TGCAGCGTCGGGACAGTCCTAGCCAAAAACATTCAGTACTTC. Protein: CSVGTVLAKNIQYF.

This clonotype was seen more than once but under ten times. The chain is built from TRBV29-1 and TRBJ1-1, with a weak D call TRBD1 (6 bases). V lost 5 bases to trimming and J lost 1 base, with 8 bases between them. The CDR3 covers 12 residues. CDR1 is SQVTM, CDR2 ANQGSEA, per germline. CDR3 DNA sequence: TGCAGCGTTCAACAGGGGAACACTGAAGCTTTCTTT. Protein: CSVQQGNTEAFF.